The 20 T cell receptor beta chains reported below all come from one sample, sequenced in a study of T cell responses to AZD1222 COVID-19 vaccine. Produced via immunoSEQ multiplex PCR; TCRdb's table is partial and in-frame only. The sample holds more than 140,000 clones, over 90% seen once. The material sequenced was peripheral blood, taken on day 0 of MenACWY control vaccination. These receptors came from an adult in good health.

V and J are TRBV7-3 and TRBJ1-1; D might be TRBD1 (5 bases). Germline CDR1 reads SGHTA; CDR2 reads FQGTGA. The CDR3 covers 15 residues. The V end lost 5 bases, the J end lost 11 bases, and 24 bases lay between the germline ends. In DNA form, the CDR3 reads TGTGCCAGCAGCACCACCGGGACCGCCGACGGTGGGGCTTTCTTT. Translated, it gives CASSTTGTADGGAFF. The entire variable domain, with the rest obtained from reference TRBV7-3 and TRBJ1-1, is as follows: GAGVSQTPSNKVTEKGKYVELRCDPISGHTALYWYRQSLGQGPEFLIYFQGTGAADDSGLPNDRFFAVRPEGSVSTLKIQRTERGDSAVYLCASSTTGTADGGAFFGQGTRLTVV.

Only one count was recorded for this clone. The rearrangement uses TRBV4-1 and TRBJ1-2, with TRBD1 as a possible D gene (6 bases). The germline CDR1 and CDR2 sequences are MGHRA and YSYEKL. V lost 2 bases and J lost 4, with 14 bases in between. The CDR3 contains 15 residues. The CDR3 bases are TGCGCCAGCAGCCAAAAAGAAGTGACAGGCTATGGCTACACCTTC. Amino acids: CASSQKEVTGYGYTF.

The chain couples TRBV28 to TRBJ1-6, with D maybe TRBD1 (6 bases). This CDR3 has 14 amino acids. CDR1 and CDR2 from the germline V gene are MDHEN and SYDVKM. With 6 bases removed from V and 6 bases from J, the gap between germline ends came to 12 bases. CDR3 sequence (DNA): TGTGCCAGCAGCCCAGACAGGATTAATTCACCCCTCCACTTT. As protein: CASSPDRINSPLHF.

The V call is TRBV7-9, the J call TRBJ1-2; 9 bases agree with TRBD1. From germline, CDR1 is SEHNR and CDR2 FQNEAQ (reference sequence). V shed 5 bases and J 1 base; nucleotides not matched to a gene: 8. The CDR3 loop spans 16 amino acids. The CDR3 bases are TGTGCCAGCAGCAGGGACAGGGAAGAGATTAACTATGGCTACACCTTC. This translates into CASSRDREEINYGYTF.

J is TRBJ1-2 and V is TRBV4-2, with D uncertain. Trimming left V 0 bases short and J 4 bases short, with 12 bases between. There are 15 residues in the CDR3. In germline, CDR1 is LGHNA, CDR2 YNFKEQ. Here the CDR3 reads CASSQDIREGYGYTF. CDR3 DNA sequence: TGTGCCAGCAGCCAAGATATCCGGGAGGGCTATGGCTACACCTTC.

CDR3 sequence: CASSEGTSGRDEQFF. CDR3 nucleotide sequence: TGTGCCAGCAGTGAAGGGACTAGCGGGAGGGATGAGCAGTTCTTC. The chain recombines TRBV6-1 with TRBJ2-1; 15 positions agree with TRBD2. The CDR3 has 15 residues. V lost 1 base and J lost 8; bases outside the gene matches: 0. CDR1 is MNHNS and CDR2 is SASEGT in the germline V gene.

V is TRBV6-2 or TRBV6-3 and J is TRBJ2-5, with 9 bases fitting TRBD2. Germline V gives CDR1 MNHEY, CDR2 SVGEGT. This CDR3 spans 15 amino acids. The V segment lost 2 bases and the J segment 5 bases; nucleotides outside the gene matches: 6. DNA for the CDR3: TGTGCCAGCAGTTACGGCGGGGGGGCCGGGGAGACCCAGTACTTC. Translation gives CASSYGGGAGETQYF.

This clone has a handful of counts. The chain links TRBV5-4 to TRBJ1-2, with D tentatively TRBD1 (5 bases). Trimming pared 2 bases from V and 6 bases from J, leaving 11 bases between. Per germline, CDR1 SGHNT and CDR2 YYREEE (reference sequence). This CDR3 has 13 residues. CDR3 in amino acids: CASSFLVGDGYTF. Here the CDR3 DNA reads TGTGCCAGCAGCTTTCTCGTGGGGGATGGCTACACCTTC. Together with reference TRBV5-4 and TRBJ1-2, the CDR3 gives the full variable domain: ETGVTQSPTHLIKTRGQQVTLRCSSQSGHNTVSWYQQALGQGPQFIFQYYREEENGRGNFPPRFSGLQFPNYSSELNVNALELDDSALYLCASSFLVGDGYTFGSGTRLTVV.

J is TRBJ1-2 and V is TRBV7-9; D unclear. Per germline, CDR1 SEHNR and CDR2 FQNEAQ (reference sequence). Between the trimmed V and J ends, which lost 0 bases and 8 bases, there was a span of 7 bases. The CDR3 has 12 amino acids. The CDR3 protein is CASSLAGLGYTF. For the CDR3, the DNA is TGTGCCAGCAGCTTAGCAGGGTTAGGCTACACCTTC.

The gene calls are TRBV28 and TRBJ2-7, with D perhaps matching TRBD1 (5 bases). The length of the CDR3 is 13 residues. V was trimmed by 6 bases and J by 2 bases, leaving 11 bases between them. The germline V gene encodes CDR1 MDHEN and CDR2 SYDVKM. The CDR3 bases are TGTGCCAGCAGGGGGCAGGGTGCCTACGAGCAGTACTTC. Translating it yields CASRGQGAYEQYF.

The genes are TRBV5-1 and TRBJ2-5, with 9 bases that match TRBD2. This CDR3 region has 17 residues. CDR1 SGHRS and CDR2 YFSETQ come from the germline V gene. The V and J ends lost 0 bases and 3 bases, in that order; junction bases with no gene match: 9. Here the CDR3 DNA reads TGCGCCAGCAGCTTGGTTCCGTTGGCTAGCGGGAAAGAGACCCAGTACTTC. The encoded protein is CASSLVPLASGKETQYF.

This clone was seen only once. The genes are TRBV5-4 and TRBJ1-2; D call uncertain. Trimming removed 5 bases from V and 5 bases from J, with 19 bases in between. From germline, CDR1 is SGHNT and CDR2 YYREEE (reference sequence). The CDR3 covers 15 residues. DNA for the CDR3: TGTGCCAGCAGATCAATACAGCGAGGACTTTATGGCTACACCTTC. It codes for CASRSIQRGLYGYTF.

The chain recombines TRBV6-2 or TRBV6-3 with TRBJ1-2, with 7 bases that match TRBD1. Germline V gene sequence: CDR1 MNHEY, CDR2 SVGEGT. Trimming removed 2 bases from V and 8 bases from J; junction bases left unmatched: 8. The CDR3 runs to 14 residues. This CDR3 reads CASSYPDRVGGYTF. DNA for the CDR3: TGTGCCAGCAGTTACCCCGACAGGGTTGGCGGCTACACCTTC.

The chain employs TRBV18 and TRBJ2-5, with no clear D. Germline V gene data show CDR1 as KGHSH and CDR2 as LQKENI. Trimming stripped 3 bases from V and 3 bases from J, with 5 bases between. The CDR3 is 12 residues long. The DNA for the CDR3 is TGTGCCAGCTCACCCTCTGAAGAGACCCAGTACTTC. This translates into CASSPSEETQYF.

The genes are TRBV19 and TRBJ1-5; D ambiguous. Germline loops: CDR1 LNHDA, CDR2 SQIVND (reference sequence). With 7 bases removed from V and 4 bases from J, the gap between germline ends came to 14 bases. The CDR3 loop spans 14 amino acids. The CDR3 DNA is TGTGCCAGTACCGGTGCTAGGATTAATCAGCCCCAGCATTTT. Amino acid sequence: CASTGARINQPQHF. Combining the CDR3 with reference TRBV19 and TRBJ1-5 gives the whole variable domain DGGITQSPKYLFRKEGQNVTLSCEQNLNHDAMYWYRQDPGQGLRLIYYSQIVNDFQKGDIAEGYSVSREKKESFPLTVTSAQKNPTAFYLCASTGARINQPQHFGDGTRLSIL.

The chain employs TRBV19 and TRBJ1-2, with 9 bases aligning to TRBD1. The CDR3 totals 14 residues. V trimming: 4 bases; J trimming: 5 bases; junction bases outside the gene matches: 5. Germline values: CDR1 LNHDA, CDR2 SQIVND (reference sequence). The CDR3 DNA reads TGTGCCAGTAGTACTGCCGGGACAGGGTATGGCTACACCTTC. It is translated as CASSTAGTGYGYTF.

J is TRBJ1-5 and V is TRBV2; tentative D call: TRBD1 (5 bases). This CDR3 region has 14 residues. The V and J ends lost 3 bases and 5 bases respectively, with 11 bases between them. The germline V gene has CDR1 SNHLY and CDR2 FYNNEI. CDR3 nucleotide sequence: TGTGCCAGCAGTGACAGGGTGGAAGATCAGCCCCAGCATTTT. This gives the protein CASSDRVEDQPQHF.

The J gene is TRBJ1-2, the V gene TRBV19, with a weak D call TRBD1 (5 bases). V was shortened by 7 bases and J by 7 bases, with 13 bases between the two germline ends. There are 12 residues in the CDR3. Germline V CDR1 and CDR2: LNHDA, SQIVND (reference sequence). The CDR3 DNA reads TGTGCCAGTAACCAGGGAAAGGGTGGCTACACCTTC. This codes for CASNQGKGGYTF.

The chain employs TRBV2 and TRBJ2-7, with 7 positions matching TRBD1. V lost 3 bases and J lost 2; bases outside the gene matches: 13. Germline CDR1 is SNHLY and CDR2 is FYNNEI. The CDR3 is 17 amino acids. CDR3 DNA sequence: TGTGCCAGCAGTGACGACAGGGTATCCGAAACCCCCTACGAGCAGTACTTC. This translates into CASSDDRVSETPYEQYF.

This clone was observed a single time. This chain links TRBV19 with TRBJ2-7, with 7 bases aligning to TRBD1. Trimming removed 4 bases from V and 2 bases from J; junction bases left unmatched: 5. There are 14 residues in the CDR3. Germline V CDR1 and CDR2: LNHDA, SQIVND (reference sequence). The CDR3 protein is CASSRAQGAYEQYF. Here the CDR3 DNA reads TGTGCCAGTAGTAGGGCGCAGGGGGCCTACGAGCAGTACTTC.